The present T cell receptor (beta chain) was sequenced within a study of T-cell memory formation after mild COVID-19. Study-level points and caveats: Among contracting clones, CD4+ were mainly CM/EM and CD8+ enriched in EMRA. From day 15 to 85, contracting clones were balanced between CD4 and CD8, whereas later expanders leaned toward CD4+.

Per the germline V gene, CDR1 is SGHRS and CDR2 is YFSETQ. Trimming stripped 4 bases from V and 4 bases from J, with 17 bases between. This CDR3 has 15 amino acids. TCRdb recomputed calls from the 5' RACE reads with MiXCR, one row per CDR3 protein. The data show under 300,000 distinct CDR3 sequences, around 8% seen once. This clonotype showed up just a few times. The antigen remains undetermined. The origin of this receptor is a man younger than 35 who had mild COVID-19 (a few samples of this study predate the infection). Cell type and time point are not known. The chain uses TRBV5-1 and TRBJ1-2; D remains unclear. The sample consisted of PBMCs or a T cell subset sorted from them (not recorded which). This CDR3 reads CASSGRGETAYGYTF. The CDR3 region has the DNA TGCGCCAGCAGCGGGCGCGGTGAGACCGCCTATGGCTACACCTTC. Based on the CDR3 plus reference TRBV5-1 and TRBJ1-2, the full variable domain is KAGVTQTPRYLIKTRGQQVTLSCSPISGHRSVSWYQQTPGQGLQFLFEYFSETQRNKGNFPGRFSGRQFSNSRSEMNVSTLELGDSALYLCASSGRGETAYGYTFGSGTRLTVV.